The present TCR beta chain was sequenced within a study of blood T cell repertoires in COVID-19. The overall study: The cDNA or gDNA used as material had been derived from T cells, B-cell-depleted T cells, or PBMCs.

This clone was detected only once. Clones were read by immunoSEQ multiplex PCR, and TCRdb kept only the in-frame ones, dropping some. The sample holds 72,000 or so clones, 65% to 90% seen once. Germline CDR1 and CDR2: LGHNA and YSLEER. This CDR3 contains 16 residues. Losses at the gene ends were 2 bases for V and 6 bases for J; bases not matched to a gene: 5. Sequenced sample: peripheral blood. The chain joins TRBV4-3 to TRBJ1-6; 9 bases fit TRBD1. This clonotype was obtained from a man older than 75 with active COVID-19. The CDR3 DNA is TGCGCCAGCAGCCAAAAGGTGGACAGGGGTAATTCACCCCTCCACTTT. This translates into CASSQKVDRGNSPLHF.